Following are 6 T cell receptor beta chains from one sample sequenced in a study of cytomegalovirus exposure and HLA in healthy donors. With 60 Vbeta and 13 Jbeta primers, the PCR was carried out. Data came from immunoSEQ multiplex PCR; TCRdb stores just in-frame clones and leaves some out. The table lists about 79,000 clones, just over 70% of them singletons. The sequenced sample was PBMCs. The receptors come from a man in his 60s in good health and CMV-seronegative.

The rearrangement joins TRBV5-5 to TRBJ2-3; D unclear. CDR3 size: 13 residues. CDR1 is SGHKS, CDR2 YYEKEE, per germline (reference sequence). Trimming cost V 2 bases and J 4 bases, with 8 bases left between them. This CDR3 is CASSLRVSDTQYF. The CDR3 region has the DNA TGTGCCAGCAGCTTACGAGTGTCAGATACGCAGTATTTT.

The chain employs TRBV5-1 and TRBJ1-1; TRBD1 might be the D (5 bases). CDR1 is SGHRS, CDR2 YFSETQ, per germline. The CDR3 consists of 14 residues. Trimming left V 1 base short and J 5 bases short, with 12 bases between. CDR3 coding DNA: TGCGCCAGCAGCTTGTATAGGGGTGGGACTGAAGCTTTCTTT. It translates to CASSLYRGGTEAFF.

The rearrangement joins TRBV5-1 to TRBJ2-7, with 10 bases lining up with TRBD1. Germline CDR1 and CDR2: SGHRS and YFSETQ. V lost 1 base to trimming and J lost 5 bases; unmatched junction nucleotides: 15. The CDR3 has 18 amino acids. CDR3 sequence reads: CASSLHGAGTGAPDEQYF. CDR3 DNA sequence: TGCGCCAGCAGCTTGCATGGTGCCGGGACAGGGGCCCCTGACGAGCAGTACTTC.

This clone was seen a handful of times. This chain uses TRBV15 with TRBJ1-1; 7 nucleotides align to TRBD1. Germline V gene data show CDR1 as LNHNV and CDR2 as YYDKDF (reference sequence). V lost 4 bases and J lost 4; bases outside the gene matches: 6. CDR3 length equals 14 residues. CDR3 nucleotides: TGTGCCACCAGCACCCTATGGACAGGCACTGAAGCTTTCTTT. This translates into CATSTLWTGTEAFF. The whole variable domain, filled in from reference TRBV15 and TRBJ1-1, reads DAMVIQNPRYQVTQFGKPVTLSCSQTLNHNVMYWYQQKSSQAPKLLFHYYDKDFNNEADTPDNFQSRRPNTSFCFLDIRSPGLGDTAMYLCATSTLWTGTEAFFGQGTRLTVV.

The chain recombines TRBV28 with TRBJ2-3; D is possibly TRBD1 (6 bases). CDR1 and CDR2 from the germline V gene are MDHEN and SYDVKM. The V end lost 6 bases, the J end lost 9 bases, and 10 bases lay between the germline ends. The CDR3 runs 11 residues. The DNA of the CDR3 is TGTGCCAGCAGGGCTACAGGGACGCAGTATTTT. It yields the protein CASRATGTQYF.

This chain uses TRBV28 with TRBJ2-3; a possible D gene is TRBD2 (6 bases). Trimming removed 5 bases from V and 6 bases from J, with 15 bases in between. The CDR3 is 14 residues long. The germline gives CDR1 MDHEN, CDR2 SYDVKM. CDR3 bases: TGTGCCAGCAGTCAAGGGGACTCGCGGGATACGCAGTATTTT. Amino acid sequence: CASSQGDSRDTQYF.